A single T cell receptor (beta chain) is shown here with its context. These data come from a study of T cell responses to AZD1222 COVID-19 vaccine. Data came from immunoSEQ multiplex PCR; TCRdb stores just in-frame clones and leaves some out. The data hold tens of thousands of clones, with 85% to 95% observed a single time. V lost 2 bases and J lost 6, with 14 bases in between. The CDR3 runs 15 residues. Germline CDR1 is SGHTA and CDR2 is FQGTGA. The receptor comes from an adult who received the AZD1222 COVID-19 vaccine. The sequencing here drew on peripheral blood, taken 28 days after the second AZD1222 dose. V usage is TRBV7-3 and J usage is TRBJ2-1; no clear D gene. CDR3 loop: CASSLSSGVGNEQFF. The CDR3 DNA follows: TGTGCCAGCAGCTTATCTTCTGGTGTCGGCAATGAGCAGTTCTTC.